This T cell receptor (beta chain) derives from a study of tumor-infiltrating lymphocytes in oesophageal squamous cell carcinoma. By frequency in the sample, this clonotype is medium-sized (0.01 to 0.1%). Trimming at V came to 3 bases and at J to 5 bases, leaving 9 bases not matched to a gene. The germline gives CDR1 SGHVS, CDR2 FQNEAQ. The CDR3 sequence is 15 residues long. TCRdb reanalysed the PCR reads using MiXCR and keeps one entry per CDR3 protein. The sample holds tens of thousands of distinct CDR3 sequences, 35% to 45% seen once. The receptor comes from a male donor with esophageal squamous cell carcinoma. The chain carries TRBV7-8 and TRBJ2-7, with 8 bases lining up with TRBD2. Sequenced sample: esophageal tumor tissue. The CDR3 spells CASSLRGADVNEQYF. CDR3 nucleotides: TGTGCCAGCAGCTTGCGGGGGGCCGATGTCAACGAGCAGTACTTC.